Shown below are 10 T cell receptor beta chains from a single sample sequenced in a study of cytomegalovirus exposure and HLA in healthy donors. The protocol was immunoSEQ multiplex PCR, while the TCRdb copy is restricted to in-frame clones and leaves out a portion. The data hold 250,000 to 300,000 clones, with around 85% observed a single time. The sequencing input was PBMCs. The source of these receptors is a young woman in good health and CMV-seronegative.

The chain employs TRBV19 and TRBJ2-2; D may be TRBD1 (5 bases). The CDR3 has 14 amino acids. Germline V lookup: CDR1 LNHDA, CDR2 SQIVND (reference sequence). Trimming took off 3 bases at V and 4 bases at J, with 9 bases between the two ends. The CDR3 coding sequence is TGTGCCAGTAGTATGCAGGGAAGCACCGGGGAGCTGTTTTTT. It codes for CASSMQGSTGELFF.

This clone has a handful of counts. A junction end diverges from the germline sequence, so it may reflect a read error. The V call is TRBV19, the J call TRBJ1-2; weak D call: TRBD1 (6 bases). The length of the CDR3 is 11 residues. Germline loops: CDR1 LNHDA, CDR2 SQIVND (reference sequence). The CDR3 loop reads CASSIGTWGLF. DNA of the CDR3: TGTGCCAGTAGTATCGGGACATGGGGCCTCTTC.

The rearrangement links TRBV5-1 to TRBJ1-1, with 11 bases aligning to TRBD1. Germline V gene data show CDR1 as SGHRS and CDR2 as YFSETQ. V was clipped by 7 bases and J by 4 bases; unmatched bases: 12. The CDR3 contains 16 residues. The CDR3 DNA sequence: TGCGCCAGCGCCCGGGACAGGGGGGATTGGGGCACTGAAGCTTTCTTT. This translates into CASARDRGDWGTEAFF.

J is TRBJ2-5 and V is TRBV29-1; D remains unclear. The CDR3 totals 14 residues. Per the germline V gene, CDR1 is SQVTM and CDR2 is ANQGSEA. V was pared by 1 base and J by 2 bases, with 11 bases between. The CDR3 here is CSVEGGTRQETQYF. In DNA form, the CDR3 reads TGCAGCGTTGAAGGCGGAACGCGGCAAGAGACCCAGTACTTC.

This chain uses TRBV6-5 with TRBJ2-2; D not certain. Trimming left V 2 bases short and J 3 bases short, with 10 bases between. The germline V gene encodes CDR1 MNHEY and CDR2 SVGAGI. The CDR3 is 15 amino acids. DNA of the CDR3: TGTGCCAGCAGTTACATCACAGCACACACCGGGGAGCTGTTTTTT. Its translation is CASSYITAHTGELFF.

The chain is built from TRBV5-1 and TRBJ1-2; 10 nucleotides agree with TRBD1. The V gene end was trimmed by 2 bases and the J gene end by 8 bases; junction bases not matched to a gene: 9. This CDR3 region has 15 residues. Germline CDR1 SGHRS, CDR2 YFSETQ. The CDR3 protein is CASSLMTGGAEGYTF. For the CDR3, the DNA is TGCGCCAGCAGCTTAATGACAGGGGGCGCGGAGGGCTACACCTTC.

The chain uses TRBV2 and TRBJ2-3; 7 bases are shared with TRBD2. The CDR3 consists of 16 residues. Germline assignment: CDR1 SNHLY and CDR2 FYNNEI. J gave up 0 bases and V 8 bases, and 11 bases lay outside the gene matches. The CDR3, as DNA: TGTGCCAGCGGCCGGGAGACTAGCCCTAGCACAGATACGCAGTATTTT. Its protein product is CASGRETSPSTDTQYF.

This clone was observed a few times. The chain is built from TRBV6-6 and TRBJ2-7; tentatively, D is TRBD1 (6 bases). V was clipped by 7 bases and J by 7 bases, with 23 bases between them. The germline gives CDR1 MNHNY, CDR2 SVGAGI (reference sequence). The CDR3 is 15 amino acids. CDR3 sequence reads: CASTHKNRDPREQYF. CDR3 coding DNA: TGTGCCAGCACCCATAAAAACAGGGACCCCCGGGAGCAGTACTTC.

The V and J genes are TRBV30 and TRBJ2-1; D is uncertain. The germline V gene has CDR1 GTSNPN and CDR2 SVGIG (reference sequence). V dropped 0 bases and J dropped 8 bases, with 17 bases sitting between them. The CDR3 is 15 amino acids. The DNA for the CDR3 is TGTGCCTGGAGTGTAAGCCTACGGTCCATTGATGAGCAGTTCTTC. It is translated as CAWSVSLRSIDEQFF.

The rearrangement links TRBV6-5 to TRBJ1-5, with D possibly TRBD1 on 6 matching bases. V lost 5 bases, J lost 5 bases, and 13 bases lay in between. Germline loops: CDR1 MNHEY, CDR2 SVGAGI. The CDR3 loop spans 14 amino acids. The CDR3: CASSPDRFYQPQHF. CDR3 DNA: TGTGCCAGCAGTCCCGACAGGTTCTATCAGCCCCAGCATTTT.